This is a list of T cell receptor beta chains from one sample in a study of chemoradiotherapy in HPV16-positive cancers. Produced via immunoSEQ multiplex PCR; TCRdb's table is partial and in-frame only. The table shows several thousand clones, with around 86% occurring only once. This sample comprised tumor tissue, obtained from a patient who underwent chemoradiotherapy. Source of these receptors: a human donor with HPV-associated anogenital cancer. The CDR3 runs from the conserved cysteine through the conserved F or W. Fields, in order: CDR3 DNA, CDR3 protein, D gene, V gene, clone size, J gene. A D gene is named only where the DNA matches it firmly. Size is omitted from some rows. Given values are once, few, many or a class for expanded clones.

TGTGCCAGCAGCGGCAGCGGGAACTCCTACAATGAGCAGTTCTTC CASSGSGNSYNEQFF TRBD2 TRBV7-9 - TRBJ2-1
TGTGCCAGCAGTTCCTACAGGAGGGGGTCGCTGGGGGTTAATGAAAAACTGTTTTTT CASSSYRRGSLGVNEKLFF - TRBV27 - TRBJ1-4
TGTGCCAGCAGCTTAGTCTACGAGCAGTACTTC CASSLVYEQYF - TRBV7-9 - TRBJ2-7
TGTGCCACCCAAACCGGGATGGGTCAGCCCCAGCATTTT CATQTGMGQPQHF - TRBV10-3 - TRBJ1-5
TGTGCCAGCAGCCGGGGCGGGGAGACCCAGTACTTC CASSRGGETQYF - TRBV14 - TRBJ2-5
TGTGCCAGCAGCCGATTAGGAGGTTTAGAGGAGGCTTTCTTT CASSRLGGLEEAFF - TRBV27 - TRBJ1-1
TGTGCCAGCAGTTCCCCCGGGGGGGCTAACTATGGCTACACCTTC CASSSPGGANYGYTF - TRBV27 once TRBJ1-2
TGCAGCGTCAGACAGGGAATAGCAACTAATGAAAAACTGTTTTTT CSVRQGIATNEKLFF TRBD1 TRBV29-1 - TRBJ1-4
TGTGCCTGGAGTCTGGGGGTCAGCCAGCCCCAGCATTTT CAWSLGVSQPQHF - TRBV30 - TRBJ1-5
TGTGCCAGCACCGGGGCCCTAAGCACAGATACGCAGTATTTT CASTGALSTDTQYF - TRBV2 - TRBJ2-3
TGTGCCACCAGCAGAGACCCCCTCACAGATACGCAGTATTTT CATSRDPLTDTQYF - TRBV15 - TRBJ2-3
TGTGCCAGCAGTTATGAGGGGAACACTGAAGCTTTCTTT CASSYEGNTEAFF - TRBV6-6 once TRBJ1-1
TGTGCCAGCAGCGAGGTAAACAATGAGCAGTTCTTC CASSEVNNEQFF - TRBV11-3 - TRBJ2-1
TGTGCCAGCAGCAGCCCCCGGAACAACGGGGGCTACACCTTC CASSSPRNNGGYTF - TRBV11-3 - TRBJ1-2
TGTGCCAGCAGTGAGGGCGGGTCCAATCAGCCCCAGCATTTT CASSEGGSNQPQHF - TRBV25-1 - TRBJ1-5
TGTGCCAGCAGTCTCGGACTAGCGGTAGGGGAGCAGTACTTC CASSLGLAVGEQYF TRBD2 TRBV28 - TRBJ2-7
TGTGCCAGCAGCTTGGACAGGAACTCCTACGAGCAGTACTTC CASSLDRNSYEQYF - TRBV5-4 - TRBJ2-7
TGTGCCAGCAGCTTCCTAGGTGAAGCTTTCTTT CASSFLGEAFF - TRBV5-4 - TRBJ1-1
TGTGCCAGCAGTTCTGCGAGCGGACCCTACGAGCAGTACTTC CASSSASGPYEQYF - TRBV7-2 - TRBJ2-7
TGTGCCAGTAGTATAACAGGGATCCTATATGGCTACACCTTC CASSITGILYGYTF - TRBV19 once TRBJ1-2
TGTGCCAGCGTCGAGGGGCACCATAGTATAGATACGCAGTATTTT CASVEGHHSIDTQYF - TRBV14 - TRBJ2-3
TGTGCCAGCAGCAGACAGGGGGGAAGCACAGATACGCAGTATTTT CASSRQGGSTDTQYF TRBD1 TRBV6-1 - TRBJ2-3
TGTGCCAGCAGCTTAGAGATACTCGGGGCTGGCTACACCTTC CASSLEILGAGYTF - TRBV11-2 once TRBJ1-2